These 31 T cell receptor beta chains were sequenced from one sample in a study of CD8+CD57+ T cells in acquired aplastic anemia. Genomic DNA, serving as template, underwent TCR beta VDJ and CDR3 profiling. Using its own MiXCR run on the reads, TCRdb lists one record per CDR3 protein. The data contain 200,000 or so distinct CDR3 sequences, roughly 50% of them seen just once; the ten biggest clones take up just under 20%. The patients chosen for sequencing had shown expansion of CD8+CD57+ cells (detected by flow cytometry). What was sequenced was sorted CD4+, CD8+, or CD8+CD57+ T cells (not recorded which) from PBMCs. The receptors here all came from a human donor with aplastic anemia.

The genes are TRBV5-4 and TRBJ2-7; D ambiguous. Germline CDR1 and CDR2: SGHNT and YYREEE (reference sequence). The germline V and J ends were trimmed by 2 bases and 3 bases, with 6 bases remaining between them. This CDR3 is built from 12 residues. CDR3 nucleotides: TGTGCCAGCAGCTTAGGATTCTACGAGCAGTACTTC. Translating gives CASSLGFYEQYF.

This rearrangement joins TRBV29-1 to TRBJ1-3, with D uncertain. CDR3 length equals 12 residues. CDR1 and CDR2 from the germline V gene are SQVTM and ANQGSEA. V gave up 7 bases and J gave up 1 base, with 8 bases separating them. CDR3 nucleotide sequence: TGCAGCGGGAAGACTTCTGGAAACACCATATATTTT. It encodes CSGKTSGNTIYF.

The rearrangement links TRBV19 to TRBJ2-7, with 7 bases that match TRBD2. The CDR3 has 17 residues. V shed 5 bases, J shed 4 bases, and the junction held 17 bases outside the gene matches. Germline V gene data show CDR1 as LNHDA and CDR2 as SQIVND (reference sequence). For the CDR3, the DNA is TGTGCCAGTAGTCCCCTGAGTAAAGGCGGGAGTGGGTACGAGCAGTACTTC. Translating it yields CASSPLSKGGSGYEQYF.

As to this clonotype: Given a much more abundant clone one base away, this may be a read error. This rearrangement joins TRBV19 to TRBJ2-7; D uncertain. The CDR3 spans 15 residues. Germline values: CDR1 LNHDA, CDR2 SQIVND (reference sequence). Trimming pared 9 bases from V and 8 bases from J, leaving 26 bases between. The CDR3 DNA reads as TGTGCCAGCAGTCCCTCCCCACTTAGGTCTGGGAAGCAGTACTTC. This translates into CASSPSPLRSGKQYF.

This clonotype showed up many times. V is TRBV7-9 and J is TRBJ2-3; 9 nucleotides line up with TRBD2. CDR3 length: 15 amino acids. The germline V gene encodes CDR1 SEHNR and CDR2 FQNEAQ (reference sequence). With 4 bases clipped from V and 3 bases from J, the junction kept 5 bases outside the gene matches. Written as DNA, the CDR3 is TGTGCCAGCAGCTCACGCGGGGGGGAAACAGATACGCAGTATTTT. Translation gives CASSSRGGETDTQYF.

The sample holds one count of this clonotype. The missing conserved phenylalanine or tryptophan at the end of this CDR3 makes a read error likely. The rearrangement joins TRBV6-1 to TRBJ1-3; D perhaps matches TRBD1 (6 bases). The CDR3 totals 14 residues. Germline V gene sequence: CDR1 MNHNS, CDR2 SASEGT. With 6 bases removed from V and 4 bases from J, the gap between germline ends came to 13 bases. The CDR3 here is CASSPRGGGNTIYL. The DNA for the CDR3 is TGTGCCAGCAGCCCCCGGGGGGGCGGAAACACCATATATCTT.

This clonotype has a single count. The chain carries TRBV20-1 and TRBJ1-1; no firm D call. Looked up from germline, CDR1 is DFQATT and CDR2 is SNEGSKA (reference sequence). The CDR3 is 15 residues long. CDR3 in amino acids: CSVEDLTLGNTEAFF. The CDR3 bases are TGCAGCGTTGAAGATCTGACGTTGGGGAACACTGAAGCTTTCTTT.

V usage is TRBV6-6 and J usage is TRBJ1-3; no reliable D call. The germline V and J ends were trimmed by 8 bases and 7 bases, with 12 bases remaining between them. This CDR3 comprises 12 residues. The germline V gene encodes CDR1 MNHNY and CDR2 SVGAGI (reference sequence). CDR3 region: CASPWPGNTIYF. In DNA, the CDR3 is TGTGCCAGCCCTTGGCCGGGGAACACCATATATTTT.

Only one count was recorded for this clonotype. No conserved phenylalanine or tryptophan ends this CDR3, so it is likely a read error. The chain has TRBV20-1 and TRBJ2-1; D not certain. The germline V gene has CDR1 DFQATT and CDR2 SNEGSKA (reference sequence). V dropped 3 bases and J dropped 6 bases, with 6 bases sitting between them. The CDR3 is 11 residues long. Here the CDR3 reads CSARGLNEQFL. CDR3 DNA sequence: TGCAGTGCTAGGGGCCTCAATGAGCAGTTCCTC.

Details on this clonotype: At one end, the junction sequence differs from germline, possibly due to a read error. The chain employs TRBV7-7 and TRBJ2-2; D gene uncertain. The germline V gene encodes CDR1 SSHAT and CDR2 FNYEAQ (reference sequence). This CDR3 is 13 amino acids long. The CDR3 region is CASSTTLAGELFF. The DNA for the CDR3 is TGTGCTAGCAGCACCACACTGGCCGGGGAGCTGTTTTTT.

The table lists this clonotype with many counts. The CDR3 here is CASSFYDRSETQYF. The CDR3 bases are TGTGCCAGCAGCTTTTATGACAGATCAGAGACCCAGTACTTC. The chain employs TRBV5-6 and TRBJ2-5; possibly TRBD1 for D (5 bases). Germline-derived CDR1 and CDR2 are SGHDT and YYEEEE. CDR3 length: 14 amino acids. V lost 2 bases to trimming and J lost 4 bases, with 12 bases between them. The full variable domain, rest sourced from reference TRBV5-6 and TRBJ2-5, is DAGVTQSPTHLIKTRGQQVTLRCSPKSGHDTVSWYQQALGQGPQFIFQYYEEEERQRGNFPDRFSGHQFPNYSSELNVNALLLGDSALYLCASSFYDRSETQYFGPGTRLLVL.

This clonotype was counted only a few times. The chain joins TRBV9 to TRBJ2-3; TRBD1 is a possible D gene (6 bases). This CDR3 is 17 amino acids long. V lost 7 bases to trimming and J lost 0 bases, with 21 bases between them. Germline V gene data show CDR1 as SGDLS and CDR2 as YYNGEE. The CDR3 here is CASSPPGHTYSTDTQYF. CDR3 DNA: TGTGCCAGCTCACCTCCGGGACACACTTATAGCACAGATACGCAGTATTTT.

This clonotype has ten or more counts. V usage is TRBV20-1 and J usage is TRBJ1-6, with 7 positions matching TRBD1. CDR3 size: 12 residues. The V gene's germline CDR1 is DFQATT and CDR2 SNEGSKA (reference sequence). V dropped 6 bases and J dropped 9; count of bases not matched to a gene: 5. This CDR3 is CSAKTGSSPLHF. The CDR3 bases are TGCAGTGCCAAGACAGGGTCTTCACCCCTCCACTTT.

This chain joins TRBV29-1 and TRBJ2-5; D is undetermined. CDR3 length: 13 amino acids. Trimming shortened V by 0 bases and J by 3 bases, and 8 bases separated the two germline ends. Germline V gene lookup returns CDR1 SQVTM and CDR2 ANQGSEA. Here the CDR3 DNA reads TGCAGCGTTGAAGATCCTATGAAAGAGACCCAGTACTTC. As protein: CSVEDPMKETQYF.

Remarks on this clonotype: A much larger clone is a single base away; this may be a read error. The CDR3 DNA reads TGTACCAGCACCCTGACCGGACAGTCACAAAACATTCAGTACTTC. Residues: CTSTLTGQSQNIQYF. V gene TRBV2 combines with J gene TRBJ2-4; D perhaps matches TRBD1 (6 bases). Germline V gene sequence: CDR1 SNHLY, CDR2 FYNNEI. The CDR3 is 15 amino acids. Looking up the rest from reference TRBV2 and TRBJ2-4 gives the full variable domain: EPEVTQTPSHQVTQMGQEVILRCVPISNHLYFYWYRQILGQKVEFLVSFYNNEISEKSEIFDDQFSVERPDGSNFTLKIRSTKLEDSAMYFCTSTLTGQSQNIQYFGAGTRLSVL.

V usage is TRBV2 and J usage is TRBJ2-3, with 12 nucleotides matching TRBD1. Germline CDR1 is SNHLY and CDR2 is FYNNEI. With 10 bases clipped from V and 4 bases from J, the junction kept 9 bases outside the gene matches. The CDR3 has 15 amino acids. The CDR3 spells CATPSGTGGADTQYF. In DNA form, the CDR3 reads TGTGCCACCCCATCCGGGACAGGGGGCGCAGATACGCAGTATTTT.

A word on this clonotype: A single base separates this from a much larger clone, so it may be a read error. This rearrangement joins TRBV7-9 to TRBJ1-5; D not resolved. The V gene's germline CDR1 is SEHNR and CDR2 FQNEAQ (reference sequence). The CDR3 runs 14 residues. The CDR3 sequence: CASSEEAGISLSIF. CDR3 DNA sequence: TGTGCCAGCAGCGAAGAGGCGGGTATCAGCCTCAGCATTTTT.

V usage is TRBV15 and J usage is TRBJ2-2, with D unresolved. The CDR3 length is 13 residues. Per the germline V gene, CDR1 is LNHNV and CDR2 is YYDKDF (reference sequence). V gave up 3 bases and J gave up 8 bases, with 10 bases separating them. CDR3 amino acids: CATSSDPGGELFF. The CDR3, as DNA: TGTGCCACCAGCAGCGATCCGGGTGGGGAGCTGTTTTTT. Full variable domain (rest looked up from reference TRBV15 and TRBJ2-2): DAMVIQNPRYQVTQFGKPVTLSCSQTLNHNVMYWYQQKSSQAPKLLFHYYDKDFNNEADTPDNFQSRRPNTSFCFLDIRSPGLGDTAMYLCATSSDPGGELFFGEGSRLTVL.

This clonotype was seen at least ten times. V and J are TRBV5-1 and TRBJ2-7; 11 nucleotides agree with TRBD2. This CDR3 region has 15 residues. The junction had 6 bases not matched to a gene; V was cut back by 1 base and J by 6 bases. Germline V gives CDR1 SGHRS, CDR2 YFSETQ. The CDR3 protein is CASSLIGLAGPEQYF. In DNA, the CDR3 is TGCGCCAGCAGCTTGATTGGACTAGCGGGCCCCGAGCAGTACTTC.

V is TRBV6-5 and J is TRBJ2-1; TRBD2 agrees at 7 bases. The CDR3 covers 16 residues. Germline trimming cut 2 bases from V and 3 bases from J; bases unmatched to any gene: 7. The germline gives CDR1 MNHEY, CDR2 SVGAGI. The CDR3 reads CASSYSGDLNYNEQFF. The CDR3, as DNA: TGTGCCAGCAGTTACAGCGGGGACTTAAACTACAATGAGCAGTTCTTC.

Worth noting for this clonotype: One end of the junction is discordant with germline, which a read error may explain. The V call is TRBV7-2, the J call TRBJ2-3; D possibly uses TRBD1 or TRBD2 (5 bases each). CDR3 length equals 16 residues. From germline, CDR1 is SGHTA and CDR2 FQGNSA. The CDR3 nucleotides are TGCGCCAGCAGCCAAGCCCTGAGGGGAGCGACAGATACGCAGTATTTT. This encodes CASSQALRGATDTQYF.

The rearrangement joins TRBV10-3 to TRBJ2-1; 8 bases map to TRBD1. Trimming took 4 bases from V and 4 from J; bases not matched to a gene: 12. The germline gives CDR1 ENHRY, CDR2 SYGVKD. The CDR3 is 17 amino acids. Here the CDR3 DNA reads TGTGCCATCAGTGGGTCCTACAGGGGGACGTTATACAATGAGCAGTTCTTC. This codes for CAISGSYRGTLYNEQFF.

About this clonotype itself: The CDR3 does not end in the conserved phenylalanine or tryptophan, so this is likely a read error. The rearrangement links TRBV19 to TRBJ1-6, with 10 bases fitting TRBD1. The V gene's germline CDR1 is LNHDA and CDR2 SQIVND (reference sequence). This CDR3 contains 14 residues. The CDR3 DNA is TGCGCCAGTGGGACAGGGGCAACATCTTCACCCCTCCACCTT. Its protein is CASGTGATSSPLHL.

This clonotype was counted many times. The chain couples TRBV3-1 to TRBJ1-6; 7 nucleotides agree with TRBD1. V lost 6 bases and J lost 3; bases outside the gene matches: 8. The CDR3 runs 16 residues. Germline V gene data show CDR1 as LGHDT and CDR2 as YNNKEL (reference sequence). The CDR3 spells CASRYRDSGYNSPLHF. The CDR3 DNA is TGTGCCAGCAGGTACCGGGACAGCGGCTATAATTCACCCCTCCACTTT.

This clonotype showed up many times. The rearrangement joins TRBV6-5 to TRBJ2-7; D may be TRBD2 (5 bases). V lost 0 bases and J lost 0, with 12 bases in between. The CDR3 has 16 residues. CDR1 and CDR2 (germline): MNHEY, SVGAGI. CDR3 region: CASSYSGGRTSYEQYF. As DNA, the CDR3 is TGTGCCAGCAGTTACTCAGGAGGTCGGACCTCCTACGAGCAGTACTTC.

This clonotype was seen ten or more times. The rearrangement joins TRBV5-1 to TRBJ2-6; D is unclear. CDR1 is SGHRS, CDR2 YFSETQ, per germline. CDR3 length equals 19 residues. Trimming removed 4 bases from V and 0 bases from J, with 20 bases in between. The CDR3 reads CASSPLGSDGDSGANVLTF. CDR3 coding DNA: TGCGCCAGCAGCCCACTCGGGTCGGACGGTGACTCTGGGGCCAACGTCCTGACTTTC.

The J gene is TRBJ2-7, the V gene TRBV20-1; 9 bases are shared with TRBD1. Germline V gene sequence: CDR1 DFQATT, CDR2 SNEGSKA (reference sequence). V shed 1 base and J 3 bases; nucleotides not matched to a gene: 1. There are 13 residues in the CDR3. As DNA, the CDR3 is TGCAGTGCTAGAGGACAGGGGGACTACGAGCAGTACTTC. It encodes CSARGQGDYEQYF.

The chain couples TRBV10-3 to TRBJ1-1, with D hard to call. CDR3 length equals 14 residues. V lost 0 bases and J 0 bases, leaving 5 bases between the germline ends. The germline V gene has CDR1 ENHRY and CDR2 SYGVKD. This chain's CDR3 is CAISESSLNTEAFF. In nucleotides, the CDR3 is TGTGCCATCAGTGAGTCGAGTTTGAACACTGAAGCTTTCTTT.

This clonotype was recorded a few times. A read error may explain this, as a much larger clone is one base away. This chain joins TRBV7-9 and TRBJ2-5; 8 bases align to TRBD1. Germline V gene data show CDR1 as SEHNR and CDR2 as FQNEAQ (reference sequence). The CDR3 is made up of 14 amino acids. The J segment lost 7 bases and the V segment lost 5 bases, leaving 9 bases of the junction unmatched. The CDR3: CASSRGQGEGTQYF. CDR3 bases: TGTGCCAGCAGCCGAGGACAGGGAGAAGGGACCCAGTACTTC.

In its sample, this clonotype was seen many times. The genes are TRBV6-5 and TRBJ1-6; no clear D gene. V dropped 7 bases and J dropped 7 bases, with 14 bases sitting between them. The CDR3 is made up of 14 amino acids. Germline CDR1 and CDR2: MNHEY and SVGAGI. DNA for the CDR3: TGTGCCAGCACCTCCGTTGCGGGGAATTCACCCCTCCACTTT. Translation: CASTSVAGNSPLHF.

By sample fraction, this clonotype is medium-sized (0.01 to 0.1%). This chain uses TRBV15 with TRBJ2-3; D could derive from TRBD1 or TRBD2 (6 bases each). V was pared by 3 bases and J by 4 bases, with 23 bases between. The CDR3 is made up of 18 amino acids. CDR1 is LNHNV, CDR2 YYDKDF, per germline (reference sequence). The CDR3 loop reads CATSSGDWGHRGADTQYF. The CDR3 DNA reads TGTGCCACCAGCAGCGGCGACTGGGGACATCGCGGGGCAGATACGCAGTATTTT.